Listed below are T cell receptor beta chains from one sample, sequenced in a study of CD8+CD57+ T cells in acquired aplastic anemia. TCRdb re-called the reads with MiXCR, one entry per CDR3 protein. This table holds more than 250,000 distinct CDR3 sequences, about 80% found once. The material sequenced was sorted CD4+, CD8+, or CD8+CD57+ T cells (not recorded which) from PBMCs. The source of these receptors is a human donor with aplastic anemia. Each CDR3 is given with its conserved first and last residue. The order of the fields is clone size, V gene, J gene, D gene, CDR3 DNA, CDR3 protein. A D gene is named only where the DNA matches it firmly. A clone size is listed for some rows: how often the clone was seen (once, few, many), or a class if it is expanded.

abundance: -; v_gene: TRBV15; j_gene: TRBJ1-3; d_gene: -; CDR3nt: TGTGCCACCAGCGATAGGTCTGGAAACACCATATATTTT; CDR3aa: CATSDRSGNTIYF
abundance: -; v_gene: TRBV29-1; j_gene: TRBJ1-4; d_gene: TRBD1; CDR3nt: TGCAGCGTTGAGATTACAGGGGGCGGTGAAAAACTGTTTTTT; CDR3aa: CSVEITGGGEKLFF
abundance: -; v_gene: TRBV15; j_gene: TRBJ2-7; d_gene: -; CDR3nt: TGTGCCACCAGTGGTGAGTTGGAGTACGAGCAGTACTTC; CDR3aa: CATSGELEYEQYF
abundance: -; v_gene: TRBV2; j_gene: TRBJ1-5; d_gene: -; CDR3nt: TGTGCCAGCAGTGGAGGGCCGCCGAACCAGCCCCAGCATTTT; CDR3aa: CASSGGPPNQPQHF
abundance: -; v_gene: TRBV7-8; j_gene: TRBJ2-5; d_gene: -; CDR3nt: TGTGCCAGCAGTTCTCGTGGAGCCTGGGCAGCGCCTTCCTACTTC; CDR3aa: CASSSRGAWAAPSYF
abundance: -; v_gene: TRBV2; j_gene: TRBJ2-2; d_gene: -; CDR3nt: TGTGCCAGCGGCTTCGTAGCCGGGGAGATGTTTTTT; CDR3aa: CASGFVAGEMFF
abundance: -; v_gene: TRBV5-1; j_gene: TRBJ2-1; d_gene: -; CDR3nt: TGCGCCAGCAGCTTTGCCCAGAGCCAGGGGAGCGATGAGCAGTTCTTC; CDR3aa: CASSFAQSQGSDEQFF
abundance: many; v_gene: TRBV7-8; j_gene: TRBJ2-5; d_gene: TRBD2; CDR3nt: TGTGCCAGCAGCTTAGCTGTGAGACTAGCTTCAGAGACCCAGTACTTC; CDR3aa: CASSLAVRLASETQYF
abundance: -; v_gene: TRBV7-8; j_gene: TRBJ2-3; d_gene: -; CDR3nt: TGTGCCAGCAGCCTACAGGGGGGGGCCGGTATCCAGTATTTT; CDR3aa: CASSLQGGAGIQYF
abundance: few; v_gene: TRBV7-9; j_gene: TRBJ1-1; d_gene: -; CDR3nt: TGTGCCAGCAGTTCCATGAACACTGAAGCTTTCTTT; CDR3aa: CASSSMNTEAFF
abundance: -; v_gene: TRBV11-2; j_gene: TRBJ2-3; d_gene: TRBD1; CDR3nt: TGTGCCAACAGCTTAGATCTGACAGGGGATCACACAGATACGCAGTATTTT; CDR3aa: CANSLDLTGDHTDTQYF
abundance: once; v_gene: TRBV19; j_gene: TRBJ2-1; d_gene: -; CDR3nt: TGTGCCAGTAGCATAGCTAGGGGAGCCGACAATGACCAGTTCTTC; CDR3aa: CASSIARGADNDQFF
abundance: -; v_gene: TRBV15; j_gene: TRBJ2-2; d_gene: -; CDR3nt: TGTGCCACCAGCAGTTTATACAGGACCGGGGAGCTGTTTTTT; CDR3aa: CATSSLYRTGELFF
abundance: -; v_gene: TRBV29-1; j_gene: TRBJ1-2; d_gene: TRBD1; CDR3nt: TGCACCGTACAGGGGGCGGAGGGCTACACCTTC; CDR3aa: CTVQGAEGYTF
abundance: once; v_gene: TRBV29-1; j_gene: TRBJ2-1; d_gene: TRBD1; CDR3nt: TGCAGCGTGGTGGACAGGCCGAACAATGAGCAGTTCTTC; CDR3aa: CSVVDRPNNEQFF
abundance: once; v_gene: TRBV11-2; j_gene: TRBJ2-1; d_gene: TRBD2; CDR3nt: TGTGCCAGCAGCATGGGGGGGGAGTCCTACAATGAGCAGTTCTTC; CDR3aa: CASSMGGESYNEQFF
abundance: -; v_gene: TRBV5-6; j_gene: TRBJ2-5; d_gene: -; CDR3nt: TGTGCCAGCAGCGACTTGGGCAGAGGGGAGACCCAGTACTTC; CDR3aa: CASSDLGRGETQYF
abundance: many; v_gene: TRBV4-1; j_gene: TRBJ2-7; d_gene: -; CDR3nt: TGCGCCAGCAGCCAAGGGCATGGGCAGACGACTCGCTACGAGCAGTACTTC; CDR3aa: CASSQGHGQTTRYEQYF
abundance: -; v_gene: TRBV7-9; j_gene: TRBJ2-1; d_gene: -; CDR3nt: TGTGCCAGAAGTGAGGCGGGGATCCATGAGCAGTTCTTT; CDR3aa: CARSEAGIHEQFF
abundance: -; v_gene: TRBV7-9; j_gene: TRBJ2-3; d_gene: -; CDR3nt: -; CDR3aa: CASSPAGRQQYFEF
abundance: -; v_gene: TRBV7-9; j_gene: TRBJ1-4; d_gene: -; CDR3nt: TGTGCCAGCAGCTTAGTCTCACCTAATGATACGCTGTTTTTT; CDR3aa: CASSLVSPNDTLFF
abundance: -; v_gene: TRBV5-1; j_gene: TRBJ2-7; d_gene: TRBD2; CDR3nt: TGCGCCAGCAGCTTTGATTCGACTAGCGGCTACGAGCAGTACTTC; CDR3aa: CASSFDSTSGYEQYF
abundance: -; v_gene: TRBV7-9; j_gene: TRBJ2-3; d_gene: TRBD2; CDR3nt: TGTGCCAGCAGCTCCGGGGGAGGGCATGATACAGAGTATTTT; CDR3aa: CASSSGGGHDTEYF
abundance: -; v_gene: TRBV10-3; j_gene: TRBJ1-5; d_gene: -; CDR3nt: TGTGCCATCAGTGAATCTGCAGGAGATCAAAATAATGAACAACATTTT; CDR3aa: CAISESAGDQNNEQHF
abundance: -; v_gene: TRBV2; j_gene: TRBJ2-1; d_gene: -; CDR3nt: TGTGCCAGCAACTCAATAGCGAGGGGTTACAATGAGCAGTTCTTC; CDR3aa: CASNSIARGYNEQFF
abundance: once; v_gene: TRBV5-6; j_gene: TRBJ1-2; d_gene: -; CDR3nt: TGTGCCAGCAGCTTGGGGGCGGGGGTAAACTATGGCTACACCTTC; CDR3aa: CASSLGAGVNYGYTF
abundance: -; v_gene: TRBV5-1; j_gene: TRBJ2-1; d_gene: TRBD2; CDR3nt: TGCGCCAGCAGCTTGGGTGCTAGCGGGGATGAGCAGTTCTTC; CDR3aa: CASSLGASGDEQFF
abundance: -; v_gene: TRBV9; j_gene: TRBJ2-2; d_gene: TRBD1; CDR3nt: TGTGCCAGCAGCATCGGGGACAGTTCCTACAATGAGTTTTTT; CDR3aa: CASSIGDSSYNEFF
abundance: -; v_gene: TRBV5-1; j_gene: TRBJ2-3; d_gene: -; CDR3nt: TGCGCCAGCAGCTTGGAGGGGGTAGATACGCAGTATTTT; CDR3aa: CASSLEGVDTQYF